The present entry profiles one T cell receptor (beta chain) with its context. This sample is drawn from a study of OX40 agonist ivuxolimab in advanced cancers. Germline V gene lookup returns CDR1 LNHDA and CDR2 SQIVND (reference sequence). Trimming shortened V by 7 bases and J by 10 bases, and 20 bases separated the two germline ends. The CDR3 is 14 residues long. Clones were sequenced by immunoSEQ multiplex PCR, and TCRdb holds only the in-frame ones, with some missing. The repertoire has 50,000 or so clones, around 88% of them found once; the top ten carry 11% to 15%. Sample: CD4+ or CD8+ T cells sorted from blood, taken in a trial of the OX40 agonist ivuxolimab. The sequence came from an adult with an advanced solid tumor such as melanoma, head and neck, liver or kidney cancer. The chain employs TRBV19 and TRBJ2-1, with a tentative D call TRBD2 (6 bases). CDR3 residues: CASKSWEEIEEQFF. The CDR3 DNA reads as TGTGCCAGTAAGTCGTGGGAGGAGATAGAGGAGCAGTTCTTC.